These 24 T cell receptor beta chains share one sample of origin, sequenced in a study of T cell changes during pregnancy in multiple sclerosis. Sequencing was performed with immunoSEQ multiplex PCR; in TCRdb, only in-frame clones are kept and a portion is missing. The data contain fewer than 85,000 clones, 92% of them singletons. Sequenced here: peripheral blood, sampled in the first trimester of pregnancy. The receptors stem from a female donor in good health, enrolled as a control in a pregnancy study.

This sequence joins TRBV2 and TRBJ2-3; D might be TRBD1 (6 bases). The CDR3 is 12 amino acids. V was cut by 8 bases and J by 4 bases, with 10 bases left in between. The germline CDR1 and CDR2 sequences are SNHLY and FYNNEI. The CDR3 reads CASAQGSDTQYF. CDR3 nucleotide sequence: TGTGCCAGCGCACAGGGTTCAGATACGCAGTATTTT.

The CDR3 region is CASSVEVRDEKLFF. The DNA for the CDR3 is TGTGCCAGCAGCGTAGAGGTCAGGGATGAAAAACTGTTTTTT. V gene TRBV9 combines with J gene TRBJ1-4; D is perhaps TRBD1 (5 bases). CDR3 size: 14 residues. The V gene lost 0 bases and the J gene lost 6 bases, with 9 bases spanning the gap. Per the germline V gene, CDR1 is SGDLS and CDR2 is YYNGEE.

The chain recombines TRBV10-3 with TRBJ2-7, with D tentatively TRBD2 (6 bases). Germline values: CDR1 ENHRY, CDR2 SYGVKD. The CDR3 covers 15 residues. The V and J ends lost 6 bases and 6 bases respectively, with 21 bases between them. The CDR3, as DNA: TGTGCCATCAGCGACGTGGGACTCACACCCACCGAGCAGTACTTC. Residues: CAISDVGLTPTEQYF.

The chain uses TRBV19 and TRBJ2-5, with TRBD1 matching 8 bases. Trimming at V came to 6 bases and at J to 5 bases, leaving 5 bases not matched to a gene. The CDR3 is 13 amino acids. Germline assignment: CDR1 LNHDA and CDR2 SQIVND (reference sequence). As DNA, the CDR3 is TGTGCCAGTAGGCAGGGGGCTCAGGAGACCCAGTACTTC. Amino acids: CASRQGAQETQYF.

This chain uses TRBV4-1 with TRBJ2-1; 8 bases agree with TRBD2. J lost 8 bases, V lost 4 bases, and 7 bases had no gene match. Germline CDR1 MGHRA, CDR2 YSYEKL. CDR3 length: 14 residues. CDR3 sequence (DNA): TGCGCCAGCAGCCGCACCGGGACTAGAGATGAGCAGTTCTTC. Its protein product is CASSRTGTRDEQFF.

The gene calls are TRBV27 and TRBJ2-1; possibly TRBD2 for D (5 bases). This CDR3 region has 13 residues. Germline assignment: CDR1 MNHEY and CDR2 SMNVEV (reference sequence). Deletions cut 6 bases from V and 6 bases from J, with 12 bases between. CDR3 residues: CASSTSGVNEQFF. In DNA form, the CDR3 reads TGTGCCAGCAGCACTAGTGGGGTCAATGAGCAGTTCTTC.

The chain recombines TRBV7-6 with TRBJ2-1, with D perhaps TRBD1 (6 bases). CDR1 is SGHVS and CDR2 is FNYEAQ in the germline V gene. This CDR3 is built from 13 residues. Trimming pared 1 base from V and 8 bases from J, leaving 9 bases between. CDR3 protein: CASSLDRADEQFF. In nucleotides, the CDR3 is TGTGCCAGCAGCTTAGACAGGGCGGATGAGCAGTTCTTC.

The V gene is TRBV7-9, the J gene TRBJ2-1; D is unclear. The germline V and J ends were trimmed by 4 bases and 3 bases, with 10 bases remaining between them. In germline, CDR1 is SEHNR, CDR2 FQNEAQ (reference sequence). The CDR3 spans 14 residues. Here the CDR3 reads CASSYSLNYNEQFF. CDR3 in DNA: TGTGCCAGCAGCTACTCCTTGAACTACAATGAGCAGTTCTTC.

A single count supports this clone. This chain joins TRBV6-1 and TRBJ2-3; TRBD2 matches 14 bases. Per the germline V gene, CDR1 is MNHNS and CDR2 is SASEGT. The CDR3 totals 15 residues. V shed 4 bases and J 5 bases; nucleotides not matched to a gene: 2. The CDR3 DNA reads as TGTGCCAGCAGTGTTGGACTAGCGGGAGGAGATACGCAGTATTTT. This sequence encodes CASSVGLAGGDTQYF.

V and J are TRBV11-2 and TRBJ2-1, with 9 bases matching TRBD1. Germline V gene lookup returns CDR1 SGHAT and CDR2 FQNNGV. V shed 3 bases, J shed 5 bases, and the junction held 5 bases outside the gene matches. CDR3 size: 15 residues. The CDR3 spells CASSFGTGNHNEQFF. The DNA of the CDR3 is TGTGCCAGCAGCTTCGGGACAGGGAACCACAATGAGCAGTTCTTC. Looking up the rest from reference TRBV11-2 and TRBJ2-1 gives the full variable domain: EAGVAQSPRYKIIEKRQSVAFWCNPISGHATLYWYQQILGQGPKLLIQFQNNGVVDDSQLPKDRFSAERLKGVDSTLKIQPAKLEDSAVYLCASSFGTGNHNEQFFGPGTRLTVL.

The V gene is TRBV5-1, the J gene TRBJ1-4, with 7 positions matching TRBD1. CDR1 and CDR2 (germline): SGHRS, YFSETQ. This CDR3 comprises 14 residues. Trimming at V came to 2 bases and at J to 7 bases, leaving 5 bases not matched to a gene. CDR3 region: CASSLQGLGEKLFF. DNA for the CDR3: TGCGCCAGCAGCTTACAGGGGCTTGGTGAAAAACTGTTTTTT.

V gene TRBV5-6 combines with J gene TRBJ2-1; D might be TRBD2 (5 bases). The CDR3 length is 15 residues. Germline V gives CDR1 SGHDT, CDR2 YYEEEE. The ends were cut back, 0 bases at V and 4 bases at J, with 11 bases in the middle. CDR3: CASSLAAAGYNEQFF. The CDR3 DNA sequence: TGTGCCAGCAGCTTGGCAGCGGCGGGTTACAATGAGCAGTTCTTC.

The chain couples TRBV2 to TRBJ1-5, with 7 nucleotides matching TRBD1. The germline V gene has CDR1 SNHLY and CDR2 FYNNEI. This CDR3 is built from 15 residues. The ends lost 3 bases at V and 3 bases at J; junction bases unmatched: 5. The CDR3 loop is CASSEWGQYNQPQHF. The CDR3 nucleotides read TGTGCCAGCAGTGAGTGGGGACAGTACAATCAGCCCCAGCATTTT.

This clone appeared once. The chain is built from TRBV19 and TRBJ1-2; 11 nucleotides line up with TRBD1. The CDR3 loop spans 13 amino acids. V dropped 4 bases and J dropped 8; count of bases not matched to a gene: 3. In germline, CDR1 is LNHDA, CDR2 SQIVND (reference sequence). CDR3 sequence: CASSNRDRGGYTF. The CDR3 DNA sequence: TGTGCCAGTAGTAACCGGGACAGGGGGGGCTACACCTTC. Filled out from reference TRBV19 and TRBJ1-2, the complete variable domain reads DGGITQSPKYLFRKEGQNVTLSCEQNLNHDAMYWYRQDPGQGLRLIYYSQIVNDFQKGDIAEGYSVSREKKESFPLTVTSAQKNPTAFYLCASSNRDRGGYTFGSGTRLTVV.

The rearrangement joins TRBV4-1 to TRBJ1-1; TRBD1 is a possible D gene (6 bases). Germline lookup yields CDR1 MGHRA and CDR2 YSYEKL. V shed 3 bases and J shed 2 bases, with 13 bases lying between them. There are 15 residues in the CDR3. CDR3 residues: CASSQGARENTEAFF. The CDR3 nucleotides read TGCGCCAGCAGCCAGGGGGCTAGGGAAAACACTGAAGCTTTCTTT.

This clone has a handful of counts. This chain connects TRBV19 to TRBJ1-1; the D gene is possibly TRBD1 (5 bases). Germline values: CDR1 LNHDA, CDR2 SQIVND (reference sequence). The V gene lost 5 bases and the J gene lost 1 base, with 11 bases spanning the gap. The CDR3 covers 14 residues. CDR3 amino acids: CASSVRDWNTEAFF. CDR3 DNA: TGTGCCAGTAGTGTCAGGGACTGGAACACTGAAGCTTTCTTT.

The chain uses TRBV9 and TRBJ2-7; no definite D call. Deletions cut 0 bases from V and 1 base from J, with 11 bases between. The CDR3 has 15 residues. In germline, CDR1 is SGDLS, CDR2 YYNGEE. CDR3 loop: CASSVGPGGSYEQYF. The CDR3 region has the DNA TGTGCCAGCAGCGTAGGTCCCGGCGGTTCCTACGAGCAGTACTTC. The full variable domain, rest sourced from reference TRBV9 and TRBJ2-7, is DSGVTQTPKHLITATGQRVTLRCSPRSGDLSVYWYQQSLDQGLQFLIQYYNGEERAKGNILERFSAQQFPDLHSELNLSSLELGDSALYFCASSVGPGGSYEQYFGPGTRLTVT.

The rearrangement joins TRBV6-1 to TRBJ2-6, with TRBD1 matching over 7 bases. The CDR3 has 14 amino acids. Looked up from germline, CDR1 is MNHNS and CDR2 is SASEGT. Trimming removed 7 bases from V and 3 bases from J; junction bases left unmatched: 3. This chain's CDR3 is CASTPGGGANVLTF. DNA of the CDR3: TGTGCCAGCACCCCAGGGGGTGGGGCCAACGTCCTGACTTTC.

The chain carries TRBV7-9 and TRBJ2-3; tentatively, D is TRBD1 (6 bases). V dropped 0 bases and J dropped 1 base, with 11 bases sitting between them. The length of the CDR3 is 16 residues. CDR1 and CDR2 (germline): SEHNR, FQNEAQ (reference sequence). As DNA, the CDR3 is TGTGCCAGCAGCTTAGCCCTCAGGGGAGGCACAGATACGCAGTATTTT. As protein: CASSLALRGGTDTQYF.

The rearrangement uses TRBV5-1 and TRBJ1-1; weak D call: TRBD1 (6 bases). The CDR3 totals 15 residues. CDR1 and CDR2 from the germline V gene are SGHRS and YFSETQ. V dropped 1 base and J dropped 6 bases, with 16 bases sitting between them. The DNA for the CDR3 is TGCGCCAGCAGCTTGTGGACAGCTGGGGAGTCTGAAGCTTTCTTT. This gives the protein CASSLWTAGESEAFF. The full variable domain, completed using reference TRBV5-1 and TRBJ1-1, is KAGVTQTPRYLIKTRGQQVTLSCSPISGHRSVSWYQQTPGQGLQFLFEYFSETQRNKGNFPGRFSGRQFSNSRSEMNVSTLELGDSALYLCASSLWTAGESEAFFGQGTRLTVV.

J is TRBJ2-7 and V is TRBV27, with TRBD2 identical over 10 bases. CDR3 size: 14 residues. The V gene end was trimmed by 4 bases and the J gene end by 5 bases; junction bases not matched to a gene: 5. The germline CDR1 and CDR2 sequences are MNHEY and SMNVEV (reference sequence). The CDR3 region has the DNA TGTGCCAGCAGTTCATCTAGCGGGAGTGACGAGCAGTACTTC. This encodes CASSSSSGSDEQYF.

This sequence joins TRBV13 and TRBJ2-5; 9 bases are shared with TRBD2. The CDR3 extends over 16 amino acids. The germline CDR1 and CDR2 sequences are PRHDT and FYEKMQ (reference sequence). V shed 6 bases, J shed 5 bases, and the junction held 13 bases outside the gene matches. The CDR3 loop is CASSTKAGGDRETQYF. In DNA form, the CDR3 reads TGTGCCAGCAGTACAAAAGCGGGAGGAGATCGGGAGACCCAGTACTTC.

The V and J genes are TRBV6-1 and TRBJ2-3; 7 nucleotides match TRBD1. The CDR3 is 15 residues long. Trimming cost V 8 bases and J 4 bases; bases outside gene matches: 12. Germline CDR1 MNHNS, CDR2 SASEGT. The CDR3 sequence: CASRGGQLGSDTQYF. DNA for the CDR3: TGTGCCAGCCGAGGGGGACAGCTTGGATCAGATACGCAGTATTTT.

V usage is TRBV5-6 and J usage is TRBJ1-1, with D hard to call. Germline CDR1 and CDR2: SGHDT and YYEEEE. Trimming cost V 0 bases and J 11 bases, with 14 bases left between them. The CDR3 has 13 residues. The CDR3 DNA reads TGTGCCAGCAGCTTGGGGGCTCCGAATGGCGCTTTCTTT. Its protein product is CASSLGAPNGAFF.